A single T cell receptor beta chain is shown here with its context. This entry belongs to a study of T-cell reconstitution after alpha-beta-depleted transplantation in children. For TCRbeta, the library was prepared with unique molecular identifiers. MiXCR, run by TCRdb on the PCR reads, gives a single entry per CDR3 protein. The sample records fewer than 400,000 distinct CDR3 sequences, over 20% being singletons. V dropped 5 bases and J dropped 5 bases, with 10 bases sitting between them. CDR1 is ENHRY, CDR2 SYGVKD, per germline. The CDR3 loop spans 14 amino acids. The sample consisted of PBMCs from the stem cell graft donor, taken from the stem cell graft. The chain couples TRBV10-3 to TRBJ1-6; D is uncertain. This receptor was identified in a human donor who donated a stem cell graft to a child with acute myeloid leukemia. CDR3 in DNA: TGTGCCATCAGTTTCGAGGGTAATAATTCACCCCTCCACTTT. Its protein product is CAISFEGNNSPLHF.